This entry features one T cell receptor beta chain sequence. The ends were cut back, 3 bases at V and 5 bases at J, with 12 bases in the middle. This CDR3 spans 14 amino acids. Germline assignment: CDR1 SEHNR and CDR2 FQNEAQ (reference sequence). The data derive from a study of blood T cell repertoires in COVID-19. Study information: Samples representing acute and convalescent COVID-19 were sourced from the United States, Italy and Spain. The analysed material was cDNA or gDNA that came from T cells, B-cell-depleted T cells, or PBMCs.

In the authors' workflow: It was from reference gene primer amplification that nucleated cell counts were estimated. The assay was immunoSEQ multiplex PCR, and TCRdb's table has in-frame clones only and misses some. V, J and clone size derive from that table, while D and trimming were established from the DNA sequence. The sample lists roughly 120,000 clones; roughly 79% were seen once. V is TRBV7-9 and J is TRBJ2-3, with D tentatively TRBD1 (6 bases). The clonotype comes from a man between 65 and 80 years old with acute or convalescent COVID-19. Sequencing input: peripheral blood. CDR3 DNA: TGTGCCAGCAGCTTTTCAGGGGCGAGAGATACGCAGTATTTT. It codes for CASSFSGARDTQYF.